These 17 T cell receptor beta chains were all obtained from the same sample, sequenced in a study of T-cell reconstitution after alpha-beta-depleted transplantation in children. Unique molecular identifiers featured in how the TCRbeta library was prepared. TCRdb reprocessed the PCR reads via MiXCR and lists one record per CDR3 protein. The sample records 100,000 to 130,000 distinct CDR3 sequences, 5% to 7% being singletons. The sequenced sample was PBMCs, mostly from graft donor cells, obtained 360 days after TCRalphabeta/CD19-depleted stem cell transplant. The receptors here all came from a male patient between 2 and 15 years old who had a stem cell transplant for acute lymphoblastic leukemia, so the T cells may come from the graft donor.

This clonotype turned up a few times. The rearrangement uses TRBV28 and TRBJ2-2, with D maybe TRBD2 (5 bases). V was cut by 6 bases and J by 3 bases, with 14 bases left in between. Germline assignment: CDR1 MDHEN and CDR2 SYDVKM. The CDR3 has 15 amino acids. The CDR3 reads CASRQDYRDTGELFF. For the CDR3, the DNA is TGTGCCAGCAGGCAAGACTACAGAGACACCGGGGAGCTGTTTTTT.

CDR3 nucleotides: TGTGCCAGCAGCGTTTCGGACGAGATTAGAACGTATGGCTACACCTTC. It yields the protein CASSVSDEIRTYGYTF. The chain carries TRBV9 and TRBJ1-2, with no clear D. The CDR3 is made up of 16 amino acids. Germline lookup yields CDR1 SGDLS and CDR2 YYNGEE. Trimming left V 2 bases short and J 5 bases short, with 19 bases between.

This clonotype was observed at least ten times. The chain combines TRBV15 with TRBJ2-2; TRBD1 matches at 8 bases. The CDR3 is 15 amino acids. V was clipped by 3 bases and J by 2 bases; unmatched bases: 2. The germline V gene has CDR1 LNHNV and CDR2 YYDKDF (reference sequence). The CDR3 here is CATSRTGVNTGELFF. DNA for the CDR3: TGTGCCACCAGCAGGACAGGGGTCAACACCGGGGAGCTGTTTTTT.

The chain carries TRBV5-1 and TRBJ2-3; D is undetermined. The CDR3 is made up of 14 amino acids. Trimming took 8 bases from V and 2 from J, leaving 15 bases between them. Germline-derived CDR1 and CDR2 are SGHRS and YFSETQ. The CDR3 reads CASRTVGNTDTQYF. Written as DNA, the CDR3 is TGCGCCAGTCGTACGGTGGGGAACACAGATACGCAGTATTTT. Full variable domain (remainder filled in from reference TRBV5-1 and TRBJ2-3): KAGVTQTPRYLIKTRGQQVTLSCSPISGHRSVSWYQQTPGQGLQFLFEYFSETQRNKGNFPGRFSGRQFSNSRSEMNVSTLELGDSALYLCASRTVGNTDTQYFGPGTRLTVL.

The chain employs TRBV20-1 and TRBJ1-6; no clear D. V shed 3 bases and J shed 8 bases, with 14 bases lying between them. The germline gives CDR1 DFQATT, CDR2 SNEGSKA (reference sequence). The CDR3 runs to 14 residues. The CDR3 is CSARAPRWDSPLHF. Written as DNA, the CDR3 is TGCAGTGCTAGGGCGCCTCGATGGGATTCACCCCTCCACTTT.

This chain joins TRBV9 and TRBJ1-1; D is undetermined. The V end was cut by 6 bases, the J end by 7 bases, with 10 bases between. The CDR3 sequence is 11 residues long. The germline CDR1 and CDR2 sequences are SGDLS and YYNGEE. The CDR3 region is CASKGRNEAFF. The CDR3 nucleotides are TGTGCCAGCAAAGGGAGGAATGAAGCTTTCTTT.

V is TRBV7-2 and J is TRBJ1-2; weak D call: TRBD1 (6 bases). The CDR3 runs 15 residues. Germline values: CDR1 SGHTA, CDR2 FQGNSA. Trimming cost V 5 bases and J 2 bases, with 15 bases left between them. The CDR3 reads CASSLVTGQNYGYTF. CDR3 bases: TGTGCCAGCAGCCTAGTCACGGGACAAAACTATGGCTACACCTTC.

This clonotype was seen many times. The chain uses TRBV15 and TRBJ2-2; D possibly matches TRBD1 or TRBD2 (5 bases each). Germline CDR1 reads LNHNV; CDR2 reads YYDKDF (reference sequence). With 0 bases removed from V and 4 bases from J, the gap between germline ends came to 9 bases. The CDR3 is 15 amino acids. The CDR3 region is CATSREFGGTGELFF. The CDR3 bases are TGTGCCACCAGCAGAGAATTTGGGGGCACCGGGGAGCTGTTTTTT.

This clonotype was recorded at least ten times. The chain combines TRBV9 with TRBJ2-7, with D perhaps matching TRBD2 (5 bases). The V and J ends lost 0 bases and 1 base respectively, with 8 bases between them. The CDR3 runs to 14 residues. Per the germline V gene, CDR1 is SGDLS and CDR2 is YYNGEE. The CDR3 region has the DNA TGTGCCAGCAGCGTAGGGACTTTTTCCTACGAGCAGTACTTC. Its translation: CASSVGTFSYEQYF.

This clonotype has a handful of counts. The CDR3 spells CASSPGADYGYTF. CDR3 in DNA: TGTGCCAGCAGCCCCGGGGCCGACTATGGCTACACCTTC. The chain carries TRBV6-6 and TRBJ1-2, with TRBD1 as a possible D gene (5 bases). The CDR3 runs 13 residues. Deletions cut 6 bases from V and 3 bases from J, with 11 bases between. Germline CDR1 MNHNY, CDR2 SVGAGI (reference sequence).

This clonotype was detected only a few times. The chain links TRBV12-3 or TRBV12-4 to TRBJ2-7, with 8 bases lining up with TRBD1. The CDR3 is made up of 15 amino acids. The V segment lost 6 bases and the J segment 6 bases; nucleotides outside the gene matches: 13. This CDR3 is CASSLGTGTPLEQYF. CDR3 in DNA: TGTGCCAGCAGCCTGGGGACAGGAACCCCCCTCGAGCAGTACTTC.

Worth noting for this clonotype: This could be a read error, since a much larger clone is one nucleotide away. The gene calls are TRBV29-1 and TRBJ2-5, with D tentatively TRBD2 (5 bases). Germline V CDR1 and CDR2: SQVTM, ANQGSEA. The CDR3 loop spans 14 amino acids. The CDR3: CSAAGPEGQQTQYF. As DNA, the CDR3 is TGCAGCGCCGCCGGGCCCGAGGGCCAACAGACCCAGTACTTC.

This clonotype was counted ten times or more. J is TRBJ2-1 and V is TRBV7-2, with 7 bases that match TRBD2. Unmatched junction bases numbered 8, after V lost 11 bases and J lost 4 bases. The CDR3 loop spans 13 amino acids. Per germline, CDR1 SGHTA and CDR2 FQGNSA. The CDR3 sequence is CAGETSPYNEQFF. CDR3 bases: TGTGCCGGAGAGACTAGCCCTTACAATGAGCAGTTCTTC. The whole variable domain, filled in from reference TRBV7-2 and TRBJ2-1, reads GAGVSQSPSNKVTEKGKDVELRCDPISGHTALYWYRQSLGQGLEFLIYFQGNSAPDKSGLPSDRFSAERTGGSVSTLTIQRTQQEDSAVYLCAGETSPYNEQFFGPGTRLTVL.

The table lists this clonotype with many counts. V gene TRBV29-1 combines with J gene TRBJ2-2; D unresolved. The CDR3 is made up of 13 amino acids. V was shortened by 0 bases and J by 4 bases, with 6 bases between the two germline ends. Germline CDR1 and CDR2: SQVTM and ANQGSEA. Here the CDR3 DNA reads TGCAGCGTTGAAGATGGGGTCACCGGGGAGCTGTTTTTT. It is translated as CSVEDGVTGELFF.

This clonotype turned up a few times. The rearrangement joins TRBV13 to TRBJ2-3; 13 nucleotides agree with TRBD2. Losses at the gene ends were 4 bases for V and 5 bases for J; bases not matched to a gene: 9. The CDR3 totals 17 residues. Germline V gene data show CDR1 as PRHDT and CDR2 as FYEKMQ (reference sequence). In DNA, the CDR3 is TGTGCCAGCAGCTCCCCACTAGCGGGAGGGCCGCAAGATACGCAGTATTTT. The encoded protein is CASSSPLAGGPQDTQYF.

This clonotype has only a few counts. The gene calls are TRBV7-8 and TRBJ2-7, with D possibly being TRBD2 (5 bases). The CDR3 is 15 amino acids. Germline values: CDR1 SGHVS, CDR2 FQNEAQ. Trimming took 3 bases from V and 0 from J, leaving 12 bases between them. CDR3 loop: CASSFKGGGSYEQYF. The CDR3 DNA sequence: TGTGCCAGCAGCTTCAAGGGCGGAGGCTCCTACGAGCAGTACTTC.

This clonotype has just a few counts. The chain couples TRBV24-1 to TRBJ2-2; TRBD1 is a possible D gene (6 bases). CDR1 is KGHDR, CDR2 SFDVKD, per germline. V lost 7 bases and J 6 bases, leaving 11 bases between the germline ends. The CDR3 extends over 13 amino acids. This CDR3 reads CATRIGGSGELFF. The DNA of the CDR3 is TGTGCCACCAGGATAGGGGGATCCGGGGAGCTGTTTTTT.